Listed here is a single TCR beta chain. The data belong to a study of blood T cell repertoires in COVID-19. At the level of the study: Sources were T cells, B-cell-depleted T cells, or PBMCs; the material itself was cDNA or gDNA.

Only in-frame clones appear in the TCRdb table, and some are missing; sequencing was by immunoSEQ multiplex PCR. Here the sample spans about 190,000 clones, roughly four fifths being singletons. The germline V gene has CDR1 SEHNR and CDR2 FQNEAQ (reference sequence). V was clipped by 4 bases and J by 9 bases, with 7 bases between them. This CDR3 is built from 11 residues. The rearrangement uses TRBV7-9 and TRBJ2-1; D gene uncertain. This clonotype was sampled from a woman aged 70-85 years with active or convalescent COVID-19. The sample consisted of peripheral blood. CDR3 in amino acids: CASSSAIEQFF. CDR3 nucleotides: TGTGCCAGCAGCTCAGCTATTGAGCAGTTCTTC.